These 10 T cell receptor beta chains originate from one sample sequenced in a study of control samples from healthy donors and cancer patients. Sequenced by immunoSEQ multiplex PCR; TCRdb stores in-frame clones only, minus some. The profile shows some 100,000 clones, 87% of them singletons. The sequencing sample was made of blood. The receptors stem from a woman in her fifties or sixties in good health.

The chain links TRBV2 to TRBJ1-4; 10 bases fit TRBD1. The CDR3 loop spans 17 amino acids. Germline CDR1 SNHLY, CDR2 FYNNEI. Unmatched junction bases numbered 11, after V lost 6 bases and J lost 4 bases. DNA for the CDR3: TGTGCCAGCAGCTTGGGACAGGGGAGGAGGGGTAATGAAAAACTGTTTTTT. As protein: CASSLGQGRRGNEKLFF.

This sequence joins TRBV19 and TRBJ1-1; weak D call: TRBD1 (6 bases). V was clipped by 4 bases and J by 0 bases, with 33 bases between them. This CDR3 is 22 amino acids long. The V gene's germline CDR1 is LNHDA and CDR2 SQIVND (reference sequence). CDR3 region: CASSNIPKAGDLRNHMNTEAFF. The DNA for the CDR3 is TGTGCCAGTAGTAACATACCAAAGGCAGGGGACCTGAGGAACCACATGAACACTGAAGCTTTCTTT.

The chain links TRBV20-1 to TRBJ2-5; perhaps D is TRBD1 or TRBD2 (5 bases each). V shed 3 bases and J shed 4 bases, with 15 bases lying between them. The CDR3 totals 14 residues. CDR1 is DFQATT, CDR2 SNEGSKA, per germline (reference sequence). The CDR3 bases are TGCAGTGCTAGTCGGGGCAGGGCGGGAGAGACCCAGTACTTC. Protein sequence: CSASRGRAGETQYF.

The chain combines TRBV7-2 with TRBJ2-5; maybe TRBD2 (5 bases). Germline-derived CDR1 and CDR2 are SGHTA and FQGNSA. This CDR3 is 14 amino acids long. Between the trimmed V and J ends, which lost 5 bases and 4 bases, there was a span of 14 bases. CDR3 coding DNA: TGTGCCAGCAGCCTACCGGGAAGGGCAGAGACCCAGTACTTC. This gives the protein CASSLPGRAETQYF.

The chain's CDR3 is CASSLGAAEGETQYF. The CDR3 coding sequence is TGTGCCAGCAGCTTGGGAGCGGCCGAGGGGGAGACCCAGTACTTC. The V call is TRBV5-4, the J call TRBJ2-5; the D gene could be TRBD1 or TRBD2 (5 bases each). Germline values: CDR1 SGHNT, CDR2 YYREEE (reference sequence). Trimming stripped 0 bases from V and 5 bases from J, with 14 bases between. The length of the CDR3 is 15 residues.

The genes are TRBV5-1 and TRBJ1-2, with a weak D call TRBD1 (6 bases). CDR1 and CDR2 (germline): SGHRS, YFSETQ. This CDR3 is built from 15 residues. With 3 bases removed from V and 4 bases from J, the gap between germline ends came to 16 bases. The CDR3 sequence is CASSSTGSIGYGYTF. The CDR3 DNA reads TGCGCCAGCAGCTCCACAGGGTCGATAGGCTATGGCTACACCTTC.

The CDR3 here is CASSIGQVAGYTF. The CDR3 DNA follows: TGTGCCAGTAGTATCGGGCAGGTCGCTGGCTACACCTTC. V and J are TRBV19 and TRBJ1-2; no reliable D call. This CDR3 is 13 amino acids long. From germline, CDR1 is LNHDA and CDR2 SQIVND (reference sequence). The V and J ends lost 3 bases and 7 bases respectively, with 12 bases between them.

The rearrangement links TRBV5-8 to TRBJ2-4; D assignment may be TRBD1 or TRBD2 (5 bases each). CDR1 SGHTS and CDR2 YDEGEE come from the germline V gene. The CDR3 has 14 residues. Trimming pared 4 bases from V and 9 bases from J, leaving 17 bases between. The CDR3 region has the DNA TGTGCCAGCAGCCCTCAGGGACGTCGGGGCATTCAGTACTTC. Amino acid sequence: CASSPQGRRGIQYF.

In the case of this clone: As the CDR3 is not closed by the conserved phenylalanine or tryptophan, this likely results from a read error. No DNA is shown, since the ends of the CDR3 on it are uncertain; the CDR3 is the one TCRdb lists. V gene TRBV11-3 combines with J gene TRBJ1-2; the D segment call TRBD1 is taken from the table without a DNA check. The CDR3 spans 13 residues, counting both ends. Germline CDR1 and CDR2: SGHNT and YENEEA. CDR3: CASSTAGTGTWDC.

The J gene is TRBJ1-1, the V gene TRBV5-1; D not certain. V lost 6 bases, J lost 1 base, and 10 bases lay in between. The CDR3 length is 13 residues. Germline V gene data show CDR1 as SGHRS and CDR2 as YFSETQ. DNA of the CDR3: TGCGCCAGCACTTTAGGTCCGAACACTGAAGCTTTCTTT. Translated, it gives CASTLGPNTEAFF.